One and the same sample provided the 18 T cell receptor beta chains below, sequenced in a study of T cell responses to AZD1222 COVID-19 vaccine (dated by TCRdb to the early 2020s). Libraries came from the immunoSEQ multiplex PCR assay. This immuneACCESS table, as held by TCRdb, lists in-frame sequences with V and J called but not all clones. Of the missing ones, under half trace to an unresolved V gene in checked studies; the others have no known cause. The sample records roughly 100,000 clones, approximately 88% of which are singletons. The ten largest clones add up to 15% to 20% of the sample. In the paper's terms, the time point label means: baseline before first vaccination. The specimen comprised peripheral blood, sampled on day 0 of AZD1222 vaccination. The source of these receptors is an adult in good health.

This clone was picked up one time. The rearrangement uses TRBV18 and TRBJ1-3; TRBD1 is a possible D gene (5 bases). Germline V gives CDR1 KGHSH, CDR2 LQKENI. Between the trimmed V and J ends, which lost 2 bases and 6 bases, there was a span of 14 bases. This CDR3 is 15 amino acids long. As DNA, the CDR3 is TGTGCCAGCTCACCAAACCGCGGGGGGGAAAACACCATATATTTT. It specifies CASSPNRGGENTIYF. The complete variable domain, with remaining parts taken from reference TRBV18 and TRBJ1-3, reads NAGVMQNPRHLVRRRGQEARLRCSPMKGHSHVYWYRQLPEEGLKFMVYLQKENIIDESGMPKERFSAEFPKEGPSILRIQQVVRGDSAAYFCASSPNRGGENTIYFGEGSWLTVV.

This chain joins TRBV28 and TRBJ1-6; D unclear. Germline-derived CDR1 and CDR2 are MDHEN and SYDVKM. The ends were cut back, 4 bases at V and 7 bases at J, with 17 bases in the middle. The CDR3 spans 16 residues. CDR3 sequence: CASSYPKRTENSPLHF. The CDR3 DNA is TGTGCCAGCAGTTACCCAAAACGGACCGAAAATTCACCCCTCCACTTT.

This clone was observed a handful of times. The chain employs TRBV5-4 and TRBJ1-2, with TRBD1 as a possible D gene (6 bases). V was clipped by 1 base and J by 4 bases, with 8 bases between them. CDR3 size: 13 residues. Germline-derived CDR1 and CDR2 are SGHNT and YYREEE (reference sequence). The CDR3 reads CASSLIGGYGYTF. The CDR3 nucleotides are TGTGCCAGCAGCTTGATAGGGGGCTATGGCTACACCTTC.

This clone was seen just once. This chain links TRBV27 with TRBJ1-6; 9 positions agree with TRBD1. The CDR3 extends over 15 amino acids. V shed 5 bases and J 9 bases; nucleotides not matched to a gene: 8. The germline V gene has CDR1 MNHEY and CDR2 SMNVEV (reference sequence). CDR3 sequence (DNA): TGTGCCAGCAGTGGGTTTGGACAGGGGATTTCACCCCTCCACTTT. It codes for CASSGFGQGISPLHF.

V gene TRBV19 combines with J gene TRBJ1-3; D ambiguous. Germline assignment: CDR1 LNHDA and CDR2 SQIVND (reference sequence). The CDR3 is made up of 15 amino acids. V lost 0 bases to trimming and J lost 0 bases, with 6 bases between them. The DNA for the CDR3 is TGTGCCAGTAGTATAGAGGCGACCTCTGGAAACACCATATATTTT. Protein: CASSIEATSGNTIYF. The variable domain in full, with the rest retrieved from reference TRBV19 and TRBJ1-3, is DGGITQSPKYLFRKEGQNVTLSCEQNLNHDAMYWYRQDPGQGLRLIYYSQIVNDFQKGDIAEGYSVSREKKESFPLTVTSAQKNPTAFYLCASSIEATSGNTIYFGEGSWLTVV.

This chain joins TRBV30 and TRBJ1-2; D is uncertain. In germline, CDR1 is GTSNPN, CDR2 SVGIG (reference sequence). Between the trimmed V and J ends, which lost 5 bases and 7 bases, there was a span of 20 bases. The length of the CDR3 is 14 residues. The CDR3 nucleotides read TGTGCCTGGTTGGTGTGGGGAGGCTCGAGTGGCTACACCTTC. Protein: CAWLVWGGSSGYTF.

The V call is TRBV7-9, the J call TRBJ1-1, with D maybe TRBD1 (5 bases). Germline loops: CDR1 SEHNR, CDR2 FQNEAQ (reference sequence). The V gene lost 5 bases and the J gene lost 6 bases, with 13 bases spanning the gap. This CDR3 region has 13 residues. This chain's CDR3 is CASSLGRGAEAFF. The DNA of the CDR3 is TGTGCCAGCAGCCTGGGCCGAGGGGCTGAAGCTTTCTTT.

This clone was detected only once. The chain couples TRBV4-1 to TRBJ1-6; 9 bases match TRBD1. CDR3 length equals 16 residues. Germline V lookup: CDR1 MGHRA, CDR2 YSYEKL. The J segment lost 7 bases and the V segment lost 1 base, leaving 5 bases of the junction unmatched. CDR3: CASSQGTGEVNSPLHF. The CDR3 coding sequence is TGCGCCAGCAGCCAAGGGACAGGGGAGGTAAATTCACCCCTCCACTTT.

The chain links TRBV9 to TRBJ2-6; 7 bases align to TRBD1. The CDR3 has 16 residues. CDR1 is SGDLS and CDR2 is YYNGEE in the germline V gene. With 0 bases clipped from V and 2 bases from J, the junction kept 2 bases outside the gene matches. CDR3 region: CASSVGGTAGANVLTF. For the CDR3, the DNA is TGTGCCAGCAGCGTAGGTGGGACAGCTGGGGCCAACGTCCTGACTTTC. The complete variable domain, with remaining parts taken from reference TRBV9 and TRBJ2-6, reads DSGVTQTPKHLITATGQRVTLRCSPRSGDLSVYWYQQSLDQGLQFLIQYYNGEERAKGNILERFSAQQFPDLHSELNLSSLELGDSALYFCASSVGGTAGANVLTFGAGSRLTVL.

The chain is built from TRBV5-4 and TRBJ2-7; perhaps D is TRBD1 or TRBD2 (6 bases each). V lost 0 bases, J lost 7 bases, and 17 bases lay in between. The CDR3 runs to 15 residues. Germline V gives CDR1 SGHNT, CDR2 YYREEE (reference sequence). The CDR3, as DNA: TGTGCCAGCAGCTTGGGGAACAGGGACCGGGGGGAGCAGTACTTC. Translated: CASSLGNRDRGEQYF. Based on the CDR3 plus reference TRBV5-4 and TRBJ2-7, the full variable domain is ETGVTQSPTHLIKTRGQQVTLRCSSQSGHNTVSWYQQALGQGPQFIFQYYREEENGRGNFPPRFSGLQFPNYSSELNVNALELDDSALYLCASSLGNRDRGEQYFGPGTRLTVT.

The chain carries TRBV4-2 and TRBJ2-1; 8 bases fit TRBD2. The CDR3 has 17 residues. Trimming cost V 3 bases and J 4 bases; bases outside gene matches: 11. Germline V lookup: CDR1 LGHNA, CDR2 YNFKEQ. This CDR3 is CASSQGQGLGGYNEQFF. The CDR3 region has the DNA TGTGCCAGCAGCCAGGGCCAGGGACTAGGAGGTTACAATGAGCAGTTCTTC.

This sequence joins TRBV9 and TRBJ1-1; D is ambiguous. The ends were cut back, 0 bases at V and 2 bases at J, with 8 bases in the middle. Germline values: CDR1 SGDLS, CDR2 YYNGEE. The length of the CDR3 is 14 residues. CDR3 nucleotides: TGTGCCAGCAGCGTAGAAACATTAAACACTGAAGCTTTCTTT. As protein: CASSVETLNTEAFF. The full variable domain, in which reference TRBV9 and TRBJ1-1 provide the parts outside the CDR3, is DSGVTQTPKHLITATGQRVTLRCSPRSGDLSVYWYQQSLDQGLQFLIQYYNGEERAKGNILERFSAQQFPDLHSELNLSSLELGDSALYFCASSVETLNTEAFFGQGTRLTVV.

This chain joins TRBV28 and TRBJ1-1; D is uncertain. This CDR3 is built from 12 residues. V shed 1 base and J shed 6 bases, with 6 bases lying between them. The germline gives CDR1 MDHEN, CDR2 SYDVKM. For the CDR3, the DNA is TGTGCCAGCAGTTTATTGTTCGCTGAAGCTTTCTTT. This translates into CASSLLFAEAFF.

This clone was picked up one time. This chain uses TRBV19 with TRBJ1-4, with D possibly being TRBD1 (6 bases). This CDR3 is built from 13 residues. Germline CDR1 LNHDA, CDR2 SQIVND (reference sequence). V lost 10 bases and J 2 bases, leaving 11 bases between the germline ends. The CDR3 DNA reads TGTGCCACCCGGGGGCTTACTAATGAAAAACTGTTTTTT. Translating gives CATRGLTNEKLFF.

The count of this clone is one. V usage is TRBV5-1 and J usage is TRBJ2-1; 15 nucleotides agree with TRBD2. CDR1 and CDR2 (germline): SGHRS, YFSETQ. The CDR3 extends over 16 amino acids. Trimming took 3 bases from V and 4 from J; bases not matched to a gene: 2. The chain's CDR3 is CASSSGLAGGYNEQFF. In DNA form, the CDR3 reads TGCGCCAGCAGCTCGGGACTAGCGGGGGGTTACAATGAGCAGTTCTTC.

The J gene is TRBJ1-4, the V gene TRBV3-1 (or the pseudogene TRBV3-2), with D unresolved. Germline V gene lookup returns CDR1 LGHDT and CDR2 YNNKEL (reference sequence). V lost 0 bases to trimming and J lost 4 bases, with 12 bases between them. The CDR3 is 16 amino acids. In nucleotides, the CDR3 is TGTGCCAGCAGCCAAGAGGCTGGGCTCGGTAATGAAAAACTGTTTTTT. Its translation is CASSQEAGLGNEKLFF.

The chain is built from TRBV2 and TRBJ2-5; D is unresolved. Germline CDR1 and CDR2: SNHLY and FYNNEI. This CDR3 is 19 amino acids long. Trimming stripped 2 bases from V and 6 bases from J, with 28 bases between. CDR3 sequence (DNA): TGTGCCAGCAGTGAATATTCCATTTGGTCTGCTGGTGAGGTAAAGACCCAGTACTTC. Translation gives CASSEYSIWSAGEVKTQYF.

The V call is TRBV9, the J call TRBJ1-2; TRBD1 agrees at 7 bases. V was clipped by 3 bases and J by 5 bases; unmatched bases: 7. The CDR3 contains 14 residues. Germline V gene lookup returns CDR1 SGDLS and CDR2 YYNGEE. In DNA form, the CDR3 reads TGTGCCAGCAGCGCTGAACAGGGGCAGTATGGCTACACCTTC. It specifies CASSAEQGQYGYTF.